This TCR beta chain comes out of a study of STAT5B mutations in CD4+ large granular lymphocyte leukemia. Points from the study as a whole: Higher CD4+ than CD8+ T-LGLL clonality might reflect small sample size.

CDR1 and CDR2 (germline): SNHLY, FYNNEI. Trimming left V 2 bases short and J 4 bases short, with 8 bases between. The CDR3 runs 13 residues. Points on this clone: Antigen unknown.

Some clones are missing from TCRdb's copy, which holds only in-frame ones; the method was immunoSEQ multiplex PCR. The sample yields some 30,000 clones, approximately 67% seen once. Sequencing was done on a sample of CD4+ T cells from blood buffy coats. The chain combines TRBV2 with TRBJ1-2; D remains ambiguous. The clonotype originates from a human donor in good health. As DNA, the CDR3 is TGTGCCAGCAGTGAATTGGAGCTCTATGGCTACACCTTC. Its translation: CASSELELYGYTF.